This is a list of T cell receptor beta chains from one sample in a study of response to subunit inactivated influenza vaccine. TCRdb recomputed calls from the RT-PCR reads with MiXCR, one row per CDR3 protein. The table includes about 570,000 distinct CDR3 sequences, over 9% detected once. These data were also reused for a study on T cells expressing NK-cell markers.

The input for sequencing was PBMCs from blood, taken on the day of vaccination. The origin of the receptors is a man between 45 and 60 years old who received an inactivated influenza vaccine. Each CDR3 is given with its conserved first and last residue. D genes are given only for firm matches. Clone size is given for some rows only: seen once, a few or many times, or a class if the clone is expanded.

j_call	cdr3_length	clone_size	d_call	v_call	cdr3_aa	cdr3_nt
TRBJ1-1	13	many	.	TRBV28	CASRVSTFTEAFF	TGTGCCAGCAGGGTGAGTACGTTCACTGAAGCTTTCTTT
TRBJ2-7	13	many	TRBD2	TRBV20-1	CSARDGTSGEQYF	TGCAGTGCTAGAGATGGGACTAGCGGGGAGCAGTACTTC
TRBJ2-2	13	few	.	TRBV7-6	CASTSGVDGELFF	TGTGCCAGCACCTCAGGAGTTGACGGGGAGCTGTTTTTT
TRBJ1-2	12	few	.	TRBV5-1	CASSLTRDGYTF	TGCGCCAGCAGCTTAACCAGGGATGGCTACACCTTC
TRBJ2-6	16	.	.	TRBV5-1	CASSLAPLSGANVLTF	TGCGCCAGCAGCTTGGCCCCCCTCTCTGGGGCCAACGTCCTGACTTTC
TRBJ2-7	12	.	TRBD1	TRBV20-1	CSAEDRAYEQYF	TGCAGTGCAGAGGACAGGGCCTACGAGCAGTACTTC
TRBJ2-1	13	.	TRBD2	TRBV20-1	CSASGGSGNEQFF	TGCAGTGCTAGCGGCGGGAGCGGGAATGAGCAGTTCTTC
TRBJ1-2	13	few	.	TRBV29-1	CSVLDRNARGYTF	TGCAGCGTACTCGACAGAAACGCCCGCGGCTACACCTTC
TRBJ2-7	11	.	.	TRBV3-1	CASSQDGEQYF	TGTGCCAGCAGCCAAGACGGCGAGCAGTACTTC
TRBJ2-7	16	few	TRBD2	TRBV4-2	CASSQERTSGAYEQYF	TGTGCCAGCAGCCAAGAGCGGACTAGCGGGGCCTACGAGCAGTACTTC
TRBJ1-4	15	few	.	TRBV27	CASSLSFGRDEKLFF	TGTGCCAGCAGTTTATCTTTCGGGCGGGATGAAAAACTGTTTTTT
TRBJ2-1	15	many	.	TRBV6-2/TRBV6-3	CASSYERGSYNEQFF	TGTGCCAGCAGTTACGAACGGGGCTCCTACAATGAGCAGTTCTTC